The clone carrying this T cell receptor (beta chain) was recorded a few times. As yet, its antigen is unknown. Template switching, a step in the protocol, added a universal primer site, and cDNA carried unique molecular identifiers. Using its own MiXCR run on the 5' RACE reads, TCRdb lists one record per CDR3 protein. The sample lists about 530,000 distinct CDR3 sequences; around 22% were seen once. The data were obtained in a study of identical twins. Trimming removed 2 bases at V and 10 bases at J, with 9 bases between. CDR3 size: 12 residues. Findings and caveats of the study: Carriage of fewer insertions was seen in abundant cord blood beta clonotypes, whereas memory repertoires showed none.

These data also formed part of another study, on yellow fever vaccine responses in identical twins.

This clonotype originated in a woman aged 18-29 years in good health. V usage is TRBV12-3 or TRBV12-4 and J usage is TRBJ2-1; a weak D match, TRBD2 (6 bases). What was sequenced was CD4+ T cells sorted from blood. The CDR3 loop reads CASSLWGEEQFF. The CDR3 DNA reads as TGTGCCAGCAGTTTATGGGGGGAAGAGCAGTTCTTC.